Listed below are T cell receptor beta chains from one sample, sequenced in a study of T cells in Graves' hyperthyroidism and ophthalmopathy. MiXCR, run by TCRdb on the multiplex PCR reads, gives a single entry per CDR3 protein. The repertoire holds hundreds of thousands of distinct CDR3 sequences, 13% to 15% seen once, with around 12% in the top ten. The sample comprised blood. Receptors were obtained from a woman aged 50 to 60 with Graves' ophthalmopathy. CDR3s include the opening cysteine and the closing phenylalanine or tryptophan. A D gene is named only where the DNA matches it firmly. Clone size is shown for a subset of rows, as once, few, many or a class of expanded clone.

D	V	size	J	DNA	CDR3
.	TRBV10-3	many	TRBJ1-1	TGTGCCATCAGCTGGACGGGTGCGGGCTCGTCTGAAGCTTTCTTT	CAISWTGAGSSEAFF
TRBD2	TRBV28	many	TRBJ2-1	TGTGCCAGCAGTTTACTCCGACTAGCGACTCAGGAGCAGTTCTTC	CASSLLRLATQEQFF
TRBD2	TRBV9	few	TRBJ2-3	TGTGCCAGCAGCGTAGCTACGATGGGGGAGGGGATTAATACGCAGTATTTT	CASSVATMGEGINTQYF
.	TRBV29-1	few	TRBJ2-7	TGCAGCGCACAGGACGGAATCTCCTACGAGCAGTACTTC	CSAQDGISYEQYF
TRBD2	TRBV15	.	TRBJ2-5	TGTGCCACCAGCCCAACTAGCGGGAGGTCGGAGACCCAGTACTTC	CATSPTSGRSETQYF
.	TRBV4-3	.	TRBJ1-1	TGCGCCAGCAGCCAAGTAGGGGGATTGGGTGATGAAGCTTTCTTT	CASSQVGGLGDEAFF
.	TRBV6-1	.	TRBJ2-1	TGTGCCAGCAGTGACTTACAGGGAGACAATGAGCAGTTCTTC	CASSDLQGDNEQFF
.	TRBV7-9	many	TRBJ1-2	TGTGCCAGCACCGGACAGACAAATGGCTACACCTTC	CASTGQTNGYTF
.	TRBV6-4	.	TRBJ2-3	TGTGCCAGCAGTGACTCGAGGGGTCAAGTAGATACGCAGTATTTT	CASSDSRGQVDTQYF
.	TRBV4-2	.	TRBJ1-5	TGTGCCAGCAGCCAGAGGCAGGGCCTCAATCAGCCCCAGCATTTT	CASSQRQGLNQPQHF
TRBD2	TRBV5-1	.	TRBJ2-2	TGCGCCAGCAGCTTGCGGGAGGGCACCGGGGAGCTGTTTTTT	CASSLREGTGELFF
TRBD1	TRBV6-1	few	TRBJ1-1	TGTGCCAGCGCCCTCAGGGGGACTGAAGCTTTCTTT	CASALRGTEAFF
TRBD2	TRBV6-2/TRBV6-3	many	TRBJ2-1	TGTGCCAGCAGTTTTAAAGCGGGAGGGCCCATCGATGAGCAGTTCTTC	CASSFKAGGPIDEQFF
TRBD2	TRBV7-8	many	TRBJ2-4	TGTGCCAGCAGTGGAAGGGCGGGGCGGGAGAAAAACATTCAGTACTTC	CASSGRAGREKNIQYF
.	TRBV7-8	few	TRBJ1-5	TGTGCCAGCAGCTTACCGGGGCCTCATCAGCCCCAGCATTTT	CASSLPGPHQPQHF
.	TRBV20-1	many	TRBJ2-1	TGCAGTGCTAGAGCTCAGGGCGGCTACAATGAGCAGTTCTTC	CSARAQGGYNEQFF
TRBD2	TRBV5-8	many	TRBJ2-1	TGTGCCAGCCGCCGTATTATTAGCGGGAGTATCCATGAGCAGTTCTTC	CASRRIISGSIHEQFF
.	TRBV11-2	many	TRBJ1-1	TGTGCCAGCAGCTTAGGCTCGCACATGAACACTGAAGCTTTCTTT	CASSLGSHMNTEAFF
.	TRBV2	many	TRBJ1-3	TGTGCCAGCAGTGAAGACAGCAGCTCTGGAAACACCATATATTTT	CASSEDSSSGNTIYF
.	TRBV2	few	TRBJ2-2	TGTGCCAGCAGTGCGGTTCCTTACGGGGAGCTGTTTTTT	CASSAVPYGELFF
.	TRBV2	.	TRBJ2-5	TGTGCCAGCAGAGCGAACGAAGGAGAGACCCAGTACTTC	CASRANEGETQYF
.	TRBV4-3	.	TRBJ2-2	TGCGCCAGCAGCCAAGCCCCCGGGGAGCTGTTTTTT	CASSQAPGELFF
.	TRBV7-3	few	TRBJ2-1	TGTGCCAGCAGCCTCGGACCCACGGCGGCGGAGCAGTTCTTC	CASSLGPTAAEQFF
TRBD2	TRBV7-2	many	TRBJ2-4	TGTGCCAGCAGGGGGGGGGTATCCAAAAACATTCAGTACTTC	CASRGGVSKNIQYF
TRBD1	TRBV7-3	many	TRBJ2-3	TGTGCCAGCAGCCCGGACAGGGGGGGAGATACGCAGTATTTT	CASSPDRGGDTQYF
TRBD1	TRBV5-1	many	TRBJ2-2	TGTGCCAGCAGTACCGGGACAGAATACACCGGGGAGCTGTTTTTT	CASSTGTEYTGELFF
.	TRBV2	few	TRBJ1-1	TGTGCCAGCAGTGGGGGGGGGGGGCCTGAAGCTTTCTTT	CASSGGGGPEAFF
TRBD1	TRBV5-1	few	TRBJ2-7	TGCGCCAGCAGCTCCTACCGGGACAGGGGATTTAGGGAGCAGTACTTC	CASSSYRDRGFREQYF
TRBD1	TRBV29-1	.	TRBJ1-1	TGCAGCGCTCACAGGGGGGAGAACACTGAAGCTTTCTTT	CSAHRGENTEAFF
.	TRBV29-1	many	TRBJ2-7	TGCAGCGCTGCAATTCCCTACGAGCAGTACTTC	CSAAIPYEQYF
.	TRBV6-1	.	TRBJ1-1	TGTGCCAGCAACGACTATGAAGCTTTCTTT	CASNDYEAFF
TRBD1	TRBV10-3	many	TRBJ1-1	TGTGCCATCAGTGGGGACAGCCCAAACACTGAAGCTTTCTTT	CAISGDSPNTEAFF
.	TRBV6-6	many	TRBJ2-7	TGTGCCAGCAGTTACTCGGAGCACTCCTACGAGCAGTACTTC	CASSYSEHSYEQYF
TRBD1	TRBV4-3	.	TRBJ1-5	TGCGCCAGCAGCCAAGATTGGGTACAGGGGAACAATCAGCCCCAGCATTTT	CASSQDWVQGNNQPQHF
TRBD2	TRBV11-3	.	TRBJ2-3	TGTGCCAGCAGCCTAGGACTAGCGGGAGCGGAAGATACGCAGTATTTT	CASSLGLAGAEDTQYF
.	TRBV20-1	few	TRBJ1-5	TGCAGTGCTTCCGACAGGAGGGTCAATCAGCCCCAGCATTTT	CSASDRRVNQPQHF
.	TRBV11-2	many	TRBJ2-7	TGTGCCAGCAGCTTAGGGCCAGGACGGACCTACGAGCAGTACTTC	CASSLGPGRTYEQYF
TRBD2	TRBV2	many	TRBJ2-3	TGTGCCAGCAGTGAGGGGGGGAGCACAGATACGCAGTATTTT	CASSEGGSTDTQYF
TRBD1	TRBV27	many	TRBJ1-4	TGTGCCAGCAGTTTGGACAGGGTTGGGAGAAAACTGTTTTTT	CASSLDRVGRKLFF
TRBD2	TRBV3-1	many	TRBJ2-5	TGTGCCAGCAGCCAACTTCCCGGACTAGCGGAAGAGACCCAGTACTTC	CASSQLPGLAEETQYF
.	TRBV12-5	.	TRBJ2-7	TGTGCTAGTGGTCTTGACAGGACGAGCTCCTACGAGCAGTACTTC	CASGLDRTSSYEQYF
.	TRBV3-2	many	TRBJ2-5	TGTGCCAGCAGCCAAAAGGGACAGGGGGCTCTAGAGACCCAGTACTTC	CASSQKGQGALETQYF
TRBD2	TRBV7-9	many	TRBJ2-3	TGTGCCAGCAGCTTAGACTCCTGGACTAGCGGGAGGTCCTCTAGCACAGATACGCAGTATTTT	CASSLDSWTSGRSSSTDTQYF
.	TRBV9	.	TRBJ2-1	TGTGCCAGCAGCGTAGCGCCTCTCTCCTACAATGAGCAGTTCTTC	CASSVAPLSYNEQFF